Included here is one T cell receptor beta chain sequence, with context. The antigen is unknown. The method was immunoSEQ multiplex PCR; TCRdb's version includes in-frame clones alone and lacks a portion of them. The sample includes 120,000 to 150,000 clones, 70% to 90% of them seen just once. This sample was taken from a study of T cell responses to AZD1222 COVID-19 vaccine. Study-level points and caveats: White British ancestry dominated among donors, who included more females, and clonal diversity was possibly underestimated. At 160-218 and 743-854, vaccine-associated CD4 TCRs were dominant, and they spanned spike.

Germline CDR1 LNHDA, CDR2 SQIVND (reference sequence). Trimming shortened V by 7 bases and J by 2 bases, and 9 bases separated the two germline ends. The CDR3 runs 13 residues. This rearrangement joins TRBV19 to TRBJ1-5, with D possibly TRBD1 on 5 matching bases. This clonotype was sampled from an adult in good health. Specimen: peripheral blood, collected on day 0 of AZD1222 vaccination. CDR3 protein: CASKGAGNQPQHF. The DNA for the CDR3 is TGTGCCAGTAAAGGGGCTGGCAATCAGCCCCAGCATTTT. The variable domain in full, completed from reference TRBV19 and TRBJ1-5, reads DGGITQSPKYLFRKEGQNVTLSCEQNLNHDAMYWYRQDPGQGLRLIYYSQIVNDFQKGDIAEGYSVSREKKESFPLTVTSAQKNPTAFYLCASKGAGNQPQHFGDGTRLSIL.